These 27 T cell receptor beta chains share one sample of origin, sequenced in a study of blood T cell repertoires in COVID-19. Clones were read by immunoSEQ multiplex PCR, and TCRdb kept only the in-frame ones, dropping some. The data hold about 140,000 clones, with over 75% observed a single time. The sequencing sample was made of peripheral blood. Receptors were obtained from a woman between 45 and 60 years old with acute or convalescent COVID-19.

A remark on this clone: The same CDR3 also results from other DNA sequences found in this sample. CDR3 residues: CASSPQGDTEAFF. The CDR3 nucleotides read TGTGCCAGCTCACCTCAGGGGGACACTGAAGCTTTCTTT. The chain carries TRBV18 and TRBJ1-1, with 7 bases lining up with TRBD1. This CDR3 spans 13 amino acids. CDR1 KGHSH and CDR2 LQKENI come from the germline V gene. Trimming took 3 bases from V and 3 from J; bases not matched to a gene: 1.

The chain recombines TRBV9 with TRBJ2-1; D might be TRBD2 (5 bases). CDR3 length equals 15 residues. Germline loops: CDR1 SGDLS, CDR2 YYNGEE. Trimming left V 3 bases short and J 8 bases short, with 18 bases between. CDR3 residues: CASSASGTPVDEQFF. The CDR3 DNA is TGTGCCAGCAGCGCGAGCGGAACCCCCGTCGATGAGCAGTTCTTC.

This clone came up once. The chain links TRBV9 to TRBJ1-5; no clear D gene. The germline V gene has CDR1 SGDLS and CDR2 YYNGEE. The CDR3 runs 14 residues. The ends were cut back, 1 base at V and 5 bases at J, with 10 bases in the middle. CDR3: CASSVRWEDQPQHF. Written as DNA, the CDR3 is TGTGCCAGCAGCGTAAGATGGGAGGATCAGCCCCAGCATTTT.

The V and J genes are TRBV28 and TRBJ1-1, with TRBD1 matching 10 bases. V shed 3 bases and J 8 bases; nucleotides not matched to a gene: 6. The CDR3 is 14 residues long. The germline V gene has CDR1 MDHEN and CDR2 SYDVKM. Here the CDR3 reads CASSFGGTGAEAFF. DNA of the CDR3: TGTGCCAGCAGTTTTGGCGGGACAGGGGCGGAAGCTTTCTTT. Full variable domain (remainder filled in from reference TRBV28 and TRBJ1-1): DVKVTQSSRYLVKRTGEKVFLECVQDMDHENMFWYRQDPGLGLRLIYFSYDVKMKEKGDIPEGYSVSREKKERFSLILESASTNQTSMYLCASSFGGTGAEAFFGQGTRLTVV.

The chain is built from TRBV27 and TRBJ2-1; perhaps TRBD2 as D (5 bases). CDR1 and CDR2 from the germline V gene are MNHEY and SMNVEV (reference sequence). V lost 4 bases, J lost 2 bases, and 12 bases lay in between. The CDR3 covers 15 residues. The CDR3 sequence is CASSYGGRPYNEQFF. The CDR3 DNA reads TGTGCCAGCAGTTATGGCGGGCGACCCTACAATGAGCAGTTCTTC.

The chain carries TRBV7-2 and TRBJ2-2, with 7 bases fitting TRBD2. Germline CDR1 and CDR2: SGHTA and FQGNSA. The junction had 2 bases not matched to a gene; V was cut back by 0 bases and J by 4 bases. This CDR3 region has 15 residues. The DNA of the CDR3 is TGTGCCAGCAGCTTAGCGGGGGGGTCCACCGGGGAGCTGTTTTTT. It is translated as CASSLAGGSTGELFF. Supplemented by reference TRBV7-2 and TRBJ2-2, the full variable domain reads GAGVSQSPSNKVTEKGKDVELRCDPISGHTALYWYRQSLGQGLEFLIYFQGNSAPDKSGLPSDRFSAERTGGSVSTLTIQRTQQEDSAVYLCASSLAGGSTGELFFGEGSRLTVL.

As for this clone: This specimen includes other DNA sequences encoding the same CDR3. This chain uses TRBV9 with TRBJ1-3, with D possibly matching TRBD1 (6 bases). Germline loops: CDR1 SGDLS, CDR2 YYNGEE. This CDR3 region has 15 residues. V shed 3 bases and J shed 1 base, with 11 bases lying between them. The CDR3 sequence: CASSALQGSGNTIYF. CDR3 nucleotide sequence: TGTGCCAGCAGCGCATTACAGGGTTCTGGAAACACCATATATTTT.

The chain links TRBV27 to TRBJ1-3; no firm D call. Trimming removed 4 bases at V and 9 bases at J, with 19 bases between. There are 15 residues in the CDR3. Germline V gene lookup returns CDR1 MNHEY and CDR2 SMNVEV (reference sequence). The CDR3 sequence is CASSSGEGLKGTIYF. The CDR3 coding sequence is TGTGCCAGCAGTTCCGGAGAGGGTCTGAAGGGCACCATATATTTT.

This sequence joins TRBV20-1 and TRBJ1-4; D possibly corresponds to TRBD1 (6 bases). The CDR3 is 11 amino acids. V was cut by 3 bases and J by 7 bases, with 6 bases left in between. Germline V gene sequence: CDR1 DFQATT, CDR2 SNEGSKA (reference sequence). CDR3 sequence: CSARDSEKLFF. Written as DNA, the CDR3 is TGCAGTGCTAGGGACAGTGAAAAACTGTTTTTT.

This chain uses TRBV5-1 with TRBJ2-3; D gene ambiguous. This CDR3 has 13 residues. V shed 4 bases and J shed 4 bases, with 10 bases lying between them. Germline assignment: CDR1 SGHRS and CDR2 YFSETQ. The CDR3 reads CASSLTGADTQYF. DNA for the CDR3: TGCGCCAGCAGCCTGACCGGAGCAGATACGCAGTATTTT.

V usage is TRBV12-3 or TRBV12-4 and J usage is TRBJ1-2; maybe TRBD1 (6 bases). Trimming took 4 bases from V and 8 from J, leaving 14 bases between them. This CDR3 has 13 amino acids. CDR3 amino acids: CASSSYSQGGYTF. CDR3 DNA sequence: TGTGCCAGCAGTTCCTATTCACAGGGAGGCTACACCTTC.

The rearrangement links TRBV7-2 to TRBJ2-3; D unclear. The CDR3 has 15 residues. Germline V gene lookup returns CDR1 SGHTA and CDR2 FQGNSA. Trimming stripped 1 base from V and 2 bases from J, with 10 bases between. The CDR3 is CASSLGTEITDTQYF. The CDR3 bases are TGTGCCAGCAGCTTAGGAACGGAGATCACAGATACGCAGTATTTT.

The J gene is TRBJ2-3, the V gene TRBV23-1; 8 positions match TRBD2. TRBV23-1 belongs to the ORF category, with a function that is uncertain. After removal of 6 bases from V and 5 bases from J, the junction contained 13 bases not matched to a gene. This CDR3 is 16 amino acids long. The CDR3, as DNA: TGCGCCAGCAGGCCGAGCGGGGGCTACGTAAAAGATACGCAGTATTTT. Amino acids: CASRPSGGYVKDTQYF.

This clone has only one observation. The J gene is TRBJ1-1, the V gene TRBV19; D may be TRBD1 (5 bases). The CDR3 totals 14 residues. V lost 5 bases to trimming and J lost 7 bases, with 17 bases between them. Germline CDR1 and CDR2: LNHDA and SQIVND (reference sequence). The CDR3 DNA reads TGTGCCAGTAGTGTGAGCCAGGGAATTGATGAAGCTTTCTTT. Translating it yields CASSVSQGIDEAFF.

The V call is TRBV7-3, the J call TRBJ1-2; D ambiguous. Between the trimmed V and J ends, which lost 5 bases and 4 bases, there was a span of 20 bases. The CDR3 totals 16 residues. CDR1 is SGHTA, CDR2 FQGTGA, per germline. In DNA, the CDR3 is TGTGCCAGCAGCCCTGGGAGGGAAAGGCCCGGCTATGGCTACACCTTC. It is translated as CASSPGRERPGYGYTF.

The chain employs TRBV5-1 and TRBJ1-1; a possible D gene is TRBD1 (5 bases). This CDR3 has 15 amino acids. The germline V gene has CDR1 SGHRS and CDR2 YFSETQ. Trimming cost V 0 bases and J 0 bases, with 9 bases left between them. The CDR3 loop is CASSLAAGMNTEAFF. The DNA of the CDR3 is TGCGCCAGCAGCTTGGCCGCAGGGATGAACACTGAAGCTTTCTTT.

The chain recombines TRBV27 with TRBJ1-1; D is uncertain. This CDR3 is 14 amino acids long. V was shortened by 1 base and J by 2 bases, with 8 bases between the two germline ends. Germline CDR1 MNHEY, CDR2 SMNVEV (reference sequence). Written as DNA, the CDR3 is TGTGCCAGCAGTTTATGGGCAGGTAACACTGAAGCTTTCTTT. Encoded protein: CASSLWAGNTEAFF.

The chain recombines TRBV2 with TRBJ2-5; 11 bases are a match to TRBD2. The CDR3 is made up of 15 amino acids. Germline trimming cut 6 bases from V and 5 bases from J; bases unmatched to any gene: 8. CDR1 and CDR2 (germline): SNHLY, FYNNEI. This chain's CDR3 is CASRKVAGGLETQYF. The CDR3 DNA reads TGTGCCAGCAGAAAGGTAGCGGGGGGGCTGGAGACCCAGTACTTC. Looking up the rest from reference TRBV2 and TRBJ2-5 gives the full variable domain: EPEVTQTPSHQVTQMGQEVILRCVPISNHLYFYWYRQILGQKVEFLVSFYNNEISEKSEIFDDQFSVERPDGSNFTLKIRSTKLEDSAMYFCASRKVAGGLETQYFGPGTRLLVL.

This clone was observed once. DNA of the CDR3: TGCGCCAGCAGCGTGCGGGGAGGCACTGGTGAAAAACTGTTTTTT. Translation: CASSVRGGTGEKLFF. The chain uses TRBV5-1 and TRBJ1-4; D is unclear. Deletions cut 4 bases from V and 7 bases from J, with 17 bases between. From germline, CDR1 is SGHRS and CDR2 YFSETQ. This CDR3 spans 15 amino acids.

This clone was seen once. The chain joins TRBV11-2 to TRBJ1-2; D perhaps matches TRBD1 (6 bases). Trimming left V 7 bases short and J 4 bases short, with 16 bases between. The CDR3 is 14 residues long. Germline CDR1 is SGHAT and CDR2 is FQNNGV. The CDR3 loop is CASTRTENLYGYTF. The CDR3 coding sequence is TGTGCCAGCACCCGGACAGAGAACCTCTATGGCTACACCTTC. Based on the CDR3 plus reference TRBV11-2 and TRBJ1-2, the full variable domain is EAGVAQSPRYKIIEKRQSVAFWCNPISGHATLYWYQQILGQGPKLLIQFQNNGVVDDSQLPKDRFSAERLKGVDSTLKIQPAKLEDSAVYLCASTRTENLYGYTFGSGTRLTVV.

This rearrangement joins TRBV9 to TRBJ1-1; perhaps TRBD1 as D (5 bases). Germline V gives CDR1 SGDLS, CDR2 YYNGEE. V lost 0 bases and J lost 4, with 7 bases in between. This CDR3 comprises 13 residues. CDR3 coding DNA: TGTGCCAGCAGCGTAGAGCAGGGCACTGAAGCTTTCTTT. Amino acids: CASSVEQGTEAFF.

The chain recombines TRBV7-6 with TRBJ1-1; 9 nucleotides agree with TRBD1. There are 14 residues in the CDR3. The germline V gene encodes CDR1 SGHVS and CDR2 FNYEAQ. Germline trimming cut 4 bases from V and 4 bases from J; bases unmatched to any gene: 4. DNA for the CDR3: TGTGCCAGCAGCTCCGGACAGGGGAGCACTGAAGCTTTCTTT. Translation: CASSSGQGSTEAFF. Looking up the rest from reference TRBV7-6 and TRBJ1-1 gives the full variable domain: GAGVSQSPRYKVTKRGQDVALRCDPISGHVSLYWYRQALGQGPEFLTYFNYEAQQDKSGLPNDRFSAERPEGSISTLTIQRTEQRDSAMYRCASSSGQGSTEAFFGQGTRLTVV.

The V and J genes are TRBV30 and TRBJ1-5, with D uncertain. Deletions cut 1 base from V and 5 bases from J, with 9 bases between. Germline CDR1 GTSNPN, CDR2 SVGIG (reference sequence). The CDR3 loop spans 13 amino acids. CDR3: CAWSEGGDQPQHF. CDR3 coding DNA: TGTGCCTGGAGTGAAGGCGGGGATCAGCCCCAGCATTTT.

This chain uses TRBV29-1 with TRBJ2-1; 9 bases fit TRBD2. Germline CDR1 is SQVTM and CDR2 is ANQGSEA. The CDR3 has 14 residues. The J segment lost 6 bases and the V segment lost 4 bases, leaving 7 bases of the junction unmatched. The CDR3, as DNA: TGCAGCGTTGGGGCCCTTAGCGGGAGCAATGAGCAGTTCTTC. Translating gives CSVGALSGSNEQFF.

The V call is TRBV20-1, the J call TRBJ2-3; 10 positions match TRBD2. The CDR3 sequence is 15 residues long. Germline V lookup: CDR1 DFQATT, CDR2 SNEGSKA (reference sequence). The V gene end was trimmed by 3 bases and the J gene end by 4 bases; junction bases not matched to a gene: 7. The CDR3 DNA is TGCAGTGCTAGTCGGAGCGGGAGGGCCTCAGATACGCAGTATTTT. It codes for CSASRSGRASDTQYF.

The chain employs TRBV24-1 and TRBJ1-2; D is unclear. Between the trimmed V and J ends, which lost 0 bases and 7 bases, there was a span of 17 bases. CDR1 KGHDR and CDR2 SFDVKD come from the germline V gene. The CDR3 extends over 16 amino acids. The CDR3 DNA reads as TGTGCCACCAGTGATTTGCCTGTTGGAGGTTTGGGTGGCTACACCTTC. This translates into CATSDLPVGGLGGYTF.

The chain recombines TRBV6-5 with TRBJ1-1, with D unresolved. V dropped 5 bases and J dropped 1 base, with 14 bases sitting between them. Germline V lookup: CDR1 MNHEY, CDR2 SVGAGI. This CDR3 has 15 residues. The CDR3: CASSPGGLPNTEAFF. The DNA of the CDR3 is TGTGCCAGCAGTCCTGGAGGGCTGCCGAACACTGAAGCTTTCTTT.